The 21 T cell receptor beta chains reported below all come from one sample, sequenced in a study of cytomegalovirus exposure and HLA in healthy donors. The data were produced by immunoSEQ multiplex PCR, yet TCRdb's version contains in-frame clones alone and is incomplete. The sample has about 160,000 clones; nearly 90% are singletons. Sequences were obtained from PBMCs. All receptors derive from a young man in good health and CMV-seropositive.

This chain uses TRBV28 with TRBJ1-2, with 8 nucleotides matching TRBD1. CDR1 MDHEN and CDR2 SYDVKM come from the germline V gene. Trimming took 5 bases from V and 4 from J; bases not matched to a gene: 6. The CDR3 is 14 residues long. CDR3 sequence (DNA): TGTGCCAGCAGTCCCCGGACAGGGTCCTATGGCTACACCTTC. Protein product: CASSPRTGSYGYTF.

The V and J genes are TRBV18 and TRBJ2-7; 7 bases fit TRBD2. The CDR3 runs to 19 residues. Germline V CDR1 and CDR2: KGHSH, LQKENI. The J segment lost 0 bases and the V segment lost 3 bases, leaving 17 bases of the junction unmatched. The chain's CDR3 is CASSPSEGTTSASSYEQYF. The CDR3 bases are TGTGCCAGCTCACCTAGTGAGGGAACAACTAGCGCTAGCTCCTACGAGCAGTACTTC.

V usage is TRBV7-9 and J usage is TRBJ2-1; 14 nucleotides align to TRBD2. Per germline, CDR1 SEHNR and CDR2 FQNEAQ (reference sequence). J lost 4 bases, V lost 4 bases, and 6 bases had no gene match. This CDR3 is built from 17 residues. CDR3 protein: CASSSGTSGSGYNEQFF. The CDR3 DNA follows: TGTGCCAGCAGCTCTGGGACTAGCGGGAGTGGGTACAATGAGCAGTTCTTC.

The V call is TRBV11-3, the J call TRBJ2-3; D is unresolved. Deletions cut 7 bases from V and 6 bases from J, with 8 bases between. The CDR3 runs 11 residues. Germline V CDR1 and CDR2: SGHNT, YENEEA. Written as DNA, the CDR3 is TGTGCCAGCACGACACAGGATACGCAGTATTTT. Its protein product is CASTTQDTQYF.

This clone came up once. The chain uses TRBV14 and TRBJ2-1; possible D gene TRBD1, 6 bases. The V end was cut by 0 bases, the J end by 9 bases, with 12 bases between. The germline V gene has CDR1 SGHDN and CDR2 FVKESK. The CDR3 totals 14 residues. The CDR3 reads CASSQDAGVGEQFF. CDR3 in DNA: TGTGCCAGCAGCCAAGACGCAGGGGTAGGTGAGCAGTTCTTC.

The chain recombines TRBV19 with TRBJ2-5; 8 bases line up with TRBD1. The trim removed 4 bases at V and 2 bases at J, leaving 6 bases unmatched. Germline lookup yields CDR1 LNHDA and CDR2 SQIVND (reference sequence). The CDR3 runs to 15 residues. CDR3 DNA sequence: TGTGCCAGTAGTAGGATCGGGACAGGACAAGAGACCCAGTACTTC. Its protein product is CASSRIGTGQETQYF. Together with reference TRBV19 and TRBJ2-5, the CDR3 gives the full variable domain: DGGITQSPKYLFRKEGQNVTLSCEQNLNHDAMYWYRQDPGQGLRLIYYSQIVNDFQKGDIAEGYSVSREKKESFPLTVTSAQKNPTAFYLCASSRIGTGQETQYFGPGTRLLVL.

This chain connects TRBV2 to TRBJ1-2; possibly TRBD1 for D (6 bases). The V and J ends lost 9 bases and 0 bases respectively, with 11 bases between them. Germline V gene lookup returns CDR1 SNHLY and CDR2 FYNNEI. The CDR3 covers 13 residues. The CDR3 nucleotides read TGTGCCAGTACAGGGCAAACTAACTATGGCTACACCTTC. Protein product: CASTGQTNYGYTF.

The CDR3 sequence is CASIAAGTQYF. The CDR3, as DNA: TGTGCCAGCATCGCCGCGGGAACGCAGTATTTT. The genes are TRBV6-5 and TRBJ2-3; a weak D match, TRBD2 (6 bases). V lost 7 bases to trimming and J lost 9 bases, with 11 bases between them. This CDR3 contains 11 residues. CDR1 is MNHEY and CDR2 is SVGAGI in the germline V gene.

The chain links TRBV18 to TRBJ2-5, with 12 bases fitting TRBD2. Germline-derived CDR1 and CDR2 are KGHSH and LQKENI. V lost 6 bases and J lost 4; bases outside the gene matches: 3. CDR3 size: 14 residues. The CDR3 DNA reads TGTGCCAGCTCGCCGACTAGCGGGAGAGAGACCCAGTACTTC. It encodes CASSPTSGRETQYF.

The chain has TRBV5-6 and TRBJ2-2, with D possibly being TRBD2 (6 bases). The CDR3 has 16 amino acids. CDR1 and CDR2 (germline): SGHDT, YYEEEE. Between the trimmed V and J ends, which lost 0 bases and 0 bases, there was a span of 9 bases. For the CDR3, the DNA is TGTGCCAGCAGCTTGGATCCGGGAGCGAACACCGGGGAGCTGTTTTTT. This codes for CASSLDPGANTGELFF.

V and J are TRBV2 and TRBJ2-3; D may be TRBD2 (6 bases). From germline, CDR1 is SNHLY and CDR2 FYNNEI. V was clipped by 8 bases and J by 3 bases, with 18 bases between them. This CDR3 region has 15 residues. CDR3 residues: CASGKLAWVTDTQYF. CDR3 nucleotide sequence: TGTGCCAGCGGGAAGCTAGCGTGGGTTACAGATACGCAGTATTTT.

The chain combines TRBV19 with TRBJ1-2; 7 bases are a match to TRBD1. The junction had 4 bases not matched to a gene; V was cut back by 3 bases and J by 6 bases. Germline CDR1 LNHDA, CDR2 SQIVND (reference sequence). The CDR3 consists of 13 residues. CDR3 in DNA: TGTGCCAGTAGTATGAGGACAGGCAATGGCTACACCTTC. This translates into CASSMRTGNGYTF.

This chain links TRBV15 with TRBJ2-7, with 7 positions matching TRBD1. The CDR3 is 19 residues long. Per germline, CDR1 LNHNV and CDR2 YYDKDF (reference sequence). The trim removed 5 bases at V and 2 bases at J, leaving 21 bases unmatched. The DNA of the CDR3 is TGTGCCACCAGCCATCACGGAAGTGTTCCGGGACAGCCCCCCTACGAGCAGTACTTC. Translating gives CATSHHGSVPGQPPYEQYF.

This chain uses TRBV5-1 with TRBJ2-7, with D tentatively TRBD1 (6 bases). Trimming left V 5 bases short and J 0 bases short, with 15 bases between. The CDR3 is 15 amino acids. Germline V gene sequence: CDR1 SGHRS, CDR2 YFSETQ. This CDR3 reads CASRRNRDNSYEQYF. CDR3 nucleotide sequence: TGCGCCAGCAGGAGGAACCGGGACAACTCCTACGAGCAGTACTTC.

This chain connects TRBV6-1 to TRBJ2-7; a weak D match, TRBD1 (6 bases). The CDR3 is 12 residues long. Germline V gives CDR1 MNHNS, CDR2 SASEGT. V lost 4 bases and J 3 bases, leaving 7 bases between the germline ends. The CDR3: CASSGDNYEQYF. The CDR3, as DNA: TGTGCCAGCAGTGGGGACAACTACGAGCAGTACTTC.

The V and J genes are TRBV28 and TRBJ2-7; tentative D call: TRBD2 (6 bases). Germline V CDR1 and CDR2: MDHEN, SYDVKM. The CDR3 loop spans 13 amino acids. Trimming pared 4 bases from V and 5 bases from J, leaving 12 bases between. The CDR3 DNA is TGTGCCAGCAGTTCCTCTTGGGGGGACGAGCAGTACTTC. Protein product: CASSSSWGDEQYF.

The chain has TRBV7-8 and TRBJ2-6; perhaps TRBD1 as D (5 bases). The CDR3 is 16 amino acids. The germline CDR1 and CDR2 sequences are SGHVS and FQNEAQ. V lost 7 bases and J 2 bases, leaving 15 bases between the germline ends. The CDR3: CASTLRAGTGANVLTF. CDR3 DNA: TGTGCCAGCACCCTACGTGCAGGGACTGGGGCCAACGTCCTGACTTTC.

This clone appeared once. The CDR3 reads CASSQGGVGLAAYEQYF. As DNA, the CDR3 is TGTGCCAGCAGCCAAGGGGGTGTGGGACTAGCGGCGTACGAGCAGTACTTC. The V call is TRBV14, the J call TRBJ2-7, with 11 bases fitting TRBD2. CDR3 length: 17 amino acids. The germline gives CDR1 SGHDN, CDR2 FVKESK. Trimming took 1 base from V and 4 from J; bases not matched to a gene: 9.

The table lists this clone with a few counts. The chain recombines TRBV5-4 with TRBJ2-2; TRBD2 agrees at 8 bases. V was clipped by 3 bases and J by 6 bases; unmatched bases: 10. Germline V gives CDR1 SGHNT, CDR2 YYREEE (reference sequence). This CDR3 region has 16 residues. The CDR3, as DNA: TGTGCCAGCAGCTCCACGGGACGGGGGGGCCCCGGGGAGCTGTTTTTT. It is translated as CASSSTGRGGPGELFF.

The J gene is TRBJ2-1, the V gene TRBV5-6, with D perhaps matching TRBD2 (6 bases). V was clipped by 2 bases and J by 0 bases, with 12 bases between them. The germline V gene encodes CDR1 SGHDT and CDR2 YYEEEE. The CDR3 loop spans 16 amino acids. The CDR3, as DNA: TGTGCCAGCAGCTTTCCCCGGGGGAGCTCCTACAATGAGCAGTTCTTC. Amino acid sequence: CASSFPRGSSYNEQFF. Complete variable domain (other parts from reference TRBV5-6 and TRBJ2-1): DAGVTQSPTHLIKTRGQQVTLRCSPKSGHDTVSWYQQALGQGPQFIFQYYEEEERQRGNFPDRFSGHQFPNYSSELNVNALLLGDSALYLCASSFPRGSSYNEQFFGPGTRLTVL.

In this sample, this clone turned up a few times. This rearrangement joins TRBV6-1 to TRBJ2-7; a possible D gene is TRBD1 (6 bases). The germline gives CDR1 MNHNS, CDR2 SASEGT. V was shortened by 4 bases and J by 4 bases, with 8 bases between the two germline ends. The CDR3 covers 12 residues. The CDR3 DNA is TGTGCCAGCAGTGGAGACAGGTACGAGCAGTACTTC. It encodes CASSGDRYEQYF.